A selection of T cell receptor beta chains follows, all from one sample in a study of blood T cell repertoires in COVID-19. Only in-frame clones appear in the TCRdb table, and some are missing; sequencing was by immunoSEQ multiplex PCR. The sample has 250,000 or so clones, about nine tenths seen once. Specimen: PBMCs or T cells enriched from blood (not recorded which). The receptors shown here come from a woman in her 30s with acute COVID-19. Both conserved end residues are part of each CDR3. Each record gives: D gene, J gene, V gene, CDR3 protein. A D gene is named only where the DNA matches it firmly.

- | TRBJ1-4 | TRBV11-2 | CASSLRTHDEKLFF
TRBD1 | TRBJ2-1 | TRBV5-1 | CASSLGPGQGPNEQFF
- | TRBJ1-2 | TRBV7-2 | CASSPGVGGYTF
TRBD2 | TRBJ2-7 | TRBV10-3 | CATRGVGREDGEQYF
- | TRBJ1-3 | TRBV6-5 | CASSRDIVSGNTIYF
- | TRBJ1-6 | TRBV28 | CATIRGASSYNSPLHF
TRBD1 | TRBJ1-2 | TRBV11-2 | CASSQIKGQVVGYTF
TRBD2 | TRBJ2-7 | TRBV28 | CASTRSGSISYEQYF
TRBD2 | TRBJ2-7 | TRBV28 | CAIEEGLAGDQQYF
TRBD1 | TRBJ2-7 | TRBV11-2 | CASSRGTASSSYEQYF
TRBD1 | TRBJ1-1 | TRBV19 | CASSGTGGTEAFF
TRBD1 | TRBJ1-5 | TRBV19 | CASSSTGPNQPQHF
TRBD1 | TRBJ1-1 | TRBV28 | CASSPPRGQLNTEAFF
- | TRBJ2-2 | TRBV7-2 | CASSLVFQGTGELFF
- | TRBJ2-1 | TRBV11-2 | CASSYMTGRNEQFF
TRBD1 | TRBJ2-7 | TRBV5-1 | CASSLGQGVSYEQYF
- | TRBJ2-7 | TRBV7-2 | CASSPAYEQYF
- | TRBJ2-2 | TRBV3-1/TRBV3-2 | CASSQFQKELFF
- | TRBJ2-1 | TRBV4-3 | CASSQDIYNEQFF
- | TRBJ2-7 | TRBV15 | CATSRDPSDRVISYEQYF
- | TRBJ1-5 | TRBV12-3/TRBV12-4 | CASGRDNQPQHF
TRBD2 | TRBJ2-3 | TRBV3-1/TRBV3-2 | CASSQLAGEPTDTQYF
TRBD1 | TRBJ2-1 | TRBV5-4 | CASSLSPGQGYNEQFF
- | TRBJ1-5 | TRBV28 | CASSVTGNQPQHF
- | TRBJ1-5 | TRBV4-3 | CASSQDGVPGQPQHF
- | TRBJ2-2 | TRBV7-6 | CASSFGSTGELFF
- | TRBJ1-4 | TRBV6-5 | CASSYGQTNEKLFF
TRBD1 | TRBJ1-2 | TRBV5-6 | CASSLPIGQGWYGYTF
- | TRBJ2-1 | TRBV2 | CASSGGYEQFF
TRBD1 | TRBJ1-5 | TRBV24-1 | CATSERTGPGNQPQHF
- | TRBJ2-2 | TRBV6-5 | CASSNGYSNTGELFF
TRBD2 | TRBJ2-2 | TRBV5-6 | CASSLPGLDTGELFF
- | TRBJ2-2 | TRBV19 | CASSIKGDNTGELFF
TRBD2 | TRBJ2-5 | TRBV5-4 | CASSGKTSGSLETQYF
- | TRBJ2-5 | TRBV3-1/TRBV3-2 | CASSRFKQGQETQYF
- | TRBJ1-3 | TRBV5-1 | CASSSFDTGSGNTIYF
TRBD1 | TRBJ1-5 | TRBV27 | CASSLWGAGGHQPQHF
TRBD1 | TRBJ2-3 | TRBV4-1 | CASSHPGTGTDTQYF
- | TRBJ2-5 | TRBV7-6 | CASSLAPQGETQYF
TRBD2 | TRBJ2-5 | TRBV29-1 | CSVEVQRLAQETQYF
- | TRBJ1-1 | TRBV7-9 | CASSPGTEAFF
TRBD1 | TRBJ2-7 | TRBV9 | CASSSGTAIYEQYF
TRBD1 | TRBJ1-1 | TRBV5-5 | CASSMLTGGYGTEAFF
- | TRBJ1-4 | TRBV9 | CASSEAGDYGGELFF
TRBD2 | TRBJ2-3 | TRBV4-2 | CASSQQLAGGSDTQYF
- | TRBJ2-7 | TRBV21-1 | CASSDKGDRGPEQYF
TRBD2 | TRBJ2-7 | TRBV10-3 | CAISELAGGTYEQYF
- | TRBJ1-2 | TRBV28 | CASSLRTATYGYTF
- | TRBJ1-1 | TRBV5-1 | CASRLGGTEAFF
- | TRBJ2-3 | TRBV11-2 | CASSFDAGESDTQYF
TRBD1 | TRBJ2-2 | TRBV29-1 | CSVEGSRGPTGELFF
TRBD1 | TRBJ1-2 | TRBV4-3 | CASSPPGTGEDGYTF
- | TRBJ1-1 | TRBV28 | CASSFVEGARTEAFF
- | TRBJ2-7 | TRBV13 | CASSLGGSGAVYEQYF
TRBD1 | TRBJ2-7 | TRBV4-1 | CASSPGQGHDEQYF
- | TRBJ1-1 | TRBV3-1/TRBV3-2 | CASSQVGQLNTEAFF
TRBD1 | TRBJ2-1 | TRBV25-1 | CASSRQGEQFF